This T cell receptor (beta chain) stems from a study of blood T cell repertoires in COVID-19. Study background: Material from acute and convalescent COVID-19 was sourced from the United States, Italy and Spain. The analysed material was cDNA or gDNA that came from T cells, B-cell-depleted T cells, or PBMCs.

How the authors handled the data: From reference gene primer amplification, estimates of nucleated cell counts were derived. The assay was immunoSEQ multiplex PCR, and TCRdb's table has in-frame clones only and misses some. V and J calls and clone size are copied from that table; D and trimming were computed from the DNA. The table lists some 160,000 clones, approximately 84% of them singletons. Enrollment of patients from Seattle took place during active infection, with longitudinal follow-up. V shed 7 bases, J shed 5 bases, and the junction held 7 bases outside the gene matches. The CDR3 length is 13 residues. The germline V gene encodes CDR1 SQVTM and CDR2 ANQGSEA.

Sequencing used peripheral blood. The genes are TRBV29-1 and TRBJ1-2; TRBD1 agrees at 10 bases. The TCR comes from a woman over 75 with COVID-19, enrolled during active disease. The CDR3 reads CSADRTGGYGYTF. The CDR3 bases are TGCAGCGCCGATAGGACAGGGGGATATGGCTACACCTTC.